The 5 T cell receptor beta chains in this list originate from one sample, sequenced in a study of shared clonotypes between healthy human individuals. Using immunoSEQ multiplex PCR, the repertoire was profiled, and TCRdb retains in-frame clones only, with some absent. The profile covers 1 million to 1.2 million clones, with roughly 77% appearing a single time and roughly 0.9% taken by the ten largest. Input material: memory CD4+ T cells from PBMCs. Subset defined: CD45RA-negative fraction. These receptors were obtained from a man between 18 and 29 years old in good health. Some clones in this sample may be carry-over from other donors' samples.

This clone is a singleton in its sample. The chain recombines TRBV7-2 with TRBJ2-5, with a possible D match to TRBD2 (5 bases). CDR1 is SGHTA, CDR2 FQGNSA, per germline. V was trimmed by 5 bases and J by 1 base, leaving 11 bases between them. The CDR3 sequence is 14 residues long. The CDR3 region is CASSASGGQETQYF. The DNA for the CDR3 is TGTGCCAGCAGCGCGAGCGGTGGCCAAGAGACCCAGTACTTC.

A word on this clone: Other DNA sequences within the sample encode an identical CDR3. The chain recombines TRBV7-9 with TRBJ2-5; 7 bases match TRBD2. J was trimmed by 4 bases and V by 0 bases; bases with no gene match: 2. CDR1 and CDR2 (germline): SEHNR, FQNEAQ (reference sequence). This CDR3 spans 14 amino acids. For the CDR3, the DNA is TGTGCCAGCAGCTTAGCCGGGGGGTCAGAGACCCAGTACTTC. Translation: CASSLAGGSETQYF.

For this clone: This CDR3 is also generated by other DNA sequences in the sample. The genes are TRBV2 and TRBJ1-1, with no clear D. CDR1 and CDR2 (germline): SNHLY, FYNNEI. The V end was cut by 5 bases, the J end by 4 bases, with 8 bases between. The CDR3 is 12 residues long. The CDR3 spells CASSSDSTEAFF. In DNA, the CDR3 is TGTGCCAGCAGTAGTGATAGCACTGAAGCTTTCTTT.

This chain links TRBV7-9 with TRBJ2-3; 7 nucleotides line up with TRBD1. This CDR3 comprises 14 residues. Losses at the gene ends were 5 bases for V and 1 base for J; bases not matched to a gene: 3. Per germline, CDR1 SEHNR and CDR2 FQNEAQ (reference sequence). The CDR3 protein is CASSHDRGTDTQYF. DNA for the CDR3: TGTGCCAGCAGCCACGACAGGGGCACAGATACGCAGTATTTT.

This clone was seen a handful of times. Other DNA sequences in this sample translate to the same CDR3. The chain couples TRBV5-4 to TRBJ2-3, with TRBD2 identical over 7 bases. J was trimmed by 1 base and V by 0 bases; bases with no gene match: 5. The CDR3 is 16 amino acids. Germline CDR1 SGHNT, CDR2 YYREEE (reference sequence). The CDR3 here is CASSLGLAGRTDTQYF. The CDR3, as DNA: TGTGCCAGCAGCTTGGGGTTAGCGGGCCGCACAGATACGCAGTATTTT.